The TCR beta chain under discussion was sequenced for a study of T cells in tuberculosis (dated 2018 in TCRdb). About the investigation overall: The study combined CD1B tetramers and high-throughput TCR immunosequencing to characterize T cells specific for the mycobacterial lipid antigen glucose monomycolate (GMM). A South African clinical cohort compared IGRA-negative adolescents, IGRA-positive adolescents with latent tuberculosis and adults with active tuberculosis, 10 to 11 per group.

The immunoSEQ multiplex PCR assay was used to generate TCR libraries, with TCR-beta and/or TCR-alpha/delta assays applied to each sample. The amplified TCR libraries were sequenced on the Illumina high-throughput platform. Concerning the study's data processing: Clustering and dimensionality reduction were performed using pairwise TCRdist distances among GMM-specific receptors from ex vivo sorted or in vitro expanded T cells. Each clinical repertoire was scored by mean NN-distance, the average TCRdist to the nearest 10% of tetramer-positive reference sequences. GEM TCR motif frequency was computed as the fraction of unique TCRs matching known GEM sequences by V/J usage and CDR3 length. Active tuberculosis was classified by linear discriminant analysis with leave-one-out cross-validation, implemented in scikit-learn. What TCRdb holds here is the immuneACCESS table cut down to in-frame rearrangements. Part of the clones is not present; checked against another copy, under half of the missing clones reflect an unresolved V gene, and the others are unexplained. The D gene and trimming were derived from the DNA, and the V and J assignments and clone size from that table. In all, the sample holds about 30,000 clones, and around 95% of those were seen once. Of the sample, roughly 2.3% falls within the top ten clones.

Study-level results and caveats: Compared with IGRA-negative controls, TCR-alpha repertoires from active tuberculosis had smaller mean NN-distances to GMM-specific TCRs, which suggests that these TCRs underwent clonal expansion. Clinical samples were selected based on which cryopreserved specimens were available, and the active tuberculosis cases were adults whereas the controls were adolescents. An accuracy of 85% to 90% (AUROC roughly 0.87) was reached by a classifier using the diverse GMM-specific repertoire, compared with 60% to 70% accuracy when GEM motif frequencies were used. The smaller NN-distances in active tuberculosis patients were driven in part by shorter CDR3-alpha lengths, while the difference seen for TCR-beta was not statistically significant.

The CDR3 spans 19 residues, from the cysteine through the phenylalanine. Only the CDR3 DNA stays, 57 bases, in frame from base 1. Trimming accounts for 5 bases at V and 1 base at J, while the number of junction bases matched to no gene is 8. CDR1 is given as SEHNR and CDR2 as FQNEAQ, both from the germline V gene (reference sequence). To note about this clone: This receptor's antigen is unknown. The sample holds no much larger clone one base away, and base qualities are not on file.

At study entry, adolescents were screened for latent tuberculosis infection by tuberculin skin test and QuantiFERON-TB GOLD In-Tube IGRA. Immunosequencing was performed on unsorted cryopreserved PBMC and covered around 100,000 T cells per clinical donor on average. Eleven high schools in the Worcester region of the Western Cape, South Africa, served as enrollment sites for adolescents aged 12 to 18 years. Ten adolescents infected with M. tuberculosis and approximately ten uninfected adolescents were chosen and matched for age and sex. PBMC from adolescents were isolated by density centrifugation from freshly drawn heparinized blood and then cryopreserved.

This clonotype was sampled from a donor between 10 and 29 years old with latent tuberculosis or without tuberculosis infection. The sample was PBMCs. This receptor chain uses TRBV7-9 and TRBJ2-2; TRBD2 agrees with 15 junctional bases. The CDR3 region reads CASSIGLAGGQENTGELFF. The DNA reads TGTGCCAGCAGCATAGGACTAGCGGGAGGGCAGGAGAACACCGGGGAGCTGTTTTTT.